The 27 T cell receptor beta chains reported below all come from one sample, sequenced in a study of T-cell reconstitution after alpha-beta-depleted transplantation in children. For TCRbeta, the library was prepared with unique molecular identifiers. Each CDR3 protein is one row after TCRdb ran MiXCR on the PCR reads. The sample has over 200,000 distinct CDR3 sequences; about 8.4% are singletons. The specimen was PBMCs, mostly from graft donor cells, collected 360 days after TCRalphabeta/CD19-depleted stem cell transplant. The receptor set was obtained from a male patient between 2 and 10 years old who had a stem cell transplant for acute myeloid leukemia, so the T cells may come from the graft donor.

The gene calls are TRBV12-3 or TRBV12-4 and TRBJ1-2; 11 bases map to TRBD1. The J segment lost 1 base and the V segment lost 5 bases, leaving 9 bases of the junction unmatched. This CDR3 spans 17 amino acids. CDR3 sequence reads: CASSLLGTGGINYGYTF. CDR3 coding DNA: TGTGCCAGCAGTCTTCTCGGGACAGGGGGTATTAACTATGGCTACACCTTC.

This rearrangement joins TRBV11-3 to TRBJ2-3; TRBD1 might be the D (5 bases). CDR1 is SGHNT and CDR2 is YENEEA in the germline V gene. Between the trimmed V and J ends, which lost 3 bases and 6 bases, there was a span of 10 bases. The CDR3 is made up of 13 amino acids. The CDR3 DNA sequence: TGTGCCAGCAGCTTTAGCAGGGTCGATACGCAGTATTTT. This encodes CASSFSRVDTQYF.

This clonotype was seen a handful of times. The genes are TRBV5-6 and TRBJ2-1; D may match TRBD1 or TRBD2 (6 bases each). V was clipped by 3 bases and J by 7 bases, with 17 bases between them. This CDR3 has 15 amino acids. Per the germline V gene, CDR1 is SGHDT and CDR2 is YYEEEE. The CDR3 coding sequence is TGTGCCAGCAGCTCGGTTGGGGGGCCGAGTAATGAGCAGTTCTTC. This gives the protein CASSSVGGPSNEQFF.

This clonotype was counted many times. V usage is TRBV12-3 or TRBV12-4 and J usage is TRBJ2-2; D is ambiguous. The CDR3 length is 12 residues. V was trimmed by 6 bases and J by 8 bases, leaving 10 bases between them. The DNA for the CDR3 is TGTGCCAGCAGAACCCGCGTGGGGGAGCTGTTTTTT. Translating gives CASRTRVGELFF.

The chain combines TRBV12-3 or TRBV12-4 with TRBJ2-5; no reliable D call. Trimming took 5 bases from V and 7 from J, leaving 11 bases between them. The length of the CDR3 is 12 residues. The CDR3 reads CASSADHLTQYF. CDR3 sequence (DNA): TGTGCCAGCAGTGCGGACCACTTGACCCAGTACTTC.

In its sample, this clonotype was seen many times. The chain has TRBV6-6 and TRBJ1-2, with unresolved D. This CDR3 has 13 residues. V lost 6 bases and J 0 bases, leaving 8 bases between the germline ends. The germline V gene encodes CDR1 MNHNY and CDR2 SVGAGI (reference sequence). The CDR3 sequence is CASSFTSNYGYTF. DNA of the CDR3: TGTGCCAGCAGCTTCACTTCTAACTATGGCTACACCTTC.

This clonotype was seen a few times. The genes are TRBV5-4 and TRBJ2-3; possible D gene TRBD2, 6 bases. The CDR3 contains 15 residues. CDR1 SGHNT and CDR2 YYREEE come from the germline V gene (reference sequence). Trimming shortened V by 2 bases and J by 7 bases, and 17 bases separated the two germline ends. CDR3 region: CASSLPAEGWHTQYF. The CDR3 nucleotides read TGTGCCAGCAGCTTACCAGCGGAGGGGTGGCATACGCAGTATTTT.

This clonotype was observed at least ten times. This chain connects TRBV3-1 to TRBJ2-7, with D unresolved. CDR1 is LGHDT, CDR2 YNNKEL, per germline (reference sequence). CDR3 length: 14 residues. With 4 bases removed from V and 3 bases from J, the gap between germline ends came to 13 bases. CDR3 DNA: TGTGCCAGCAGCCCTTCGGACCCGGGCTACGAGCAGTACTTC. Translating gives CASSPSDPGYEQYF.

Many counts were recorded for this clonotype. The chain employs TRBV12-3 or TRBV12-4 and TRBJ2-7; TRBD1 matches 10 bases. The CDR3 is 16 amino acids. V shed 3 bases, J shed 4 bases, and the junction held 9 bases outside the gene matches. Written as DNA, the CDR3 is TGTGCCAGCAGTTTTCTTTCGGGACAGGGGTCGTACGAGCAGTACTTC. Translation: CASSFLSGQGSYEQYF.

Written as DNA, the CDR3 is TGTGCCAGCAGTTTAGTCTGGGACCCCAGGGAAAACTCCTACGAGCAGTACTTC. This sequence encodes CASSLVWDPRENSYEQYF. V and J are TRBV12-3 or TRBV12-4 and TRBJ2-7; either TRBD1 or TRBD2 may supply D (5 bases each). The CDR3 has 18 amino acids. V was shortened by 1 base and J by 0 bases, with 19 bases between the two germline ends.

This clonotype has only a few counts. DNA for the CDR3: TGCGCCAGCAGCTTGTCTCCGGCGGGGTTATCCTACAATGAGCAGTTCTTC. Encoded protein: CASSLSPAGLSYNEQFF. This rearrangement joins TRBV5-1 to TRBJ2-1; D might be TRBD2 (6 bases). This CDR3 has 17 amino acids. Trimming removed 1 base at V and 1 base at J, with 15 bases between. Germline-derived CDR1 and CDR2 are SGHRS and YFSETQ.

The chain recombines TRBV20-1 with TRBJ2-1, with TRBD2 identical over 8 bases. The CDR3 runs to 15 residues. Germline-derived CDR1 and CDR2 are DFQATT and SNEGSKA (reference sequence). V shed 0 bases and J 7 bases; nucleotides not matched to a gene: 8. The CDR3 DNA sequence: TGCAGTGCTAGAGATCCGGGGGGGCCTAGAAATGAGCAGTTCTTC. Translation: CSARDPGGPRNEQFF.

About this clonotype: A much more abundant neighbour one base away suggests this may be a read error. The CDR3 ends on some other residue instead of the conserved phenylalanine or tryptophan, so this is likely a read error. CDR3 residues: CASSQAMAGERELEDGANVLTL. DNA for the CDR3: TGCGCCAGCAGCCAAGCGATGGCGGGCGAGAGGGAATTGGAGGATGGGGCCAACGTCCTGACTTTA. The V and J genes are TRBV4-1 and TRBJ2-6; possible D gene TRBD2, 5 bases. CDR3 length: 22 residues. The ends were cut back, 1 base at V and 3 bases at J, with 28 bases in the middle. CDR1 and CDR2 (germline): MGHRA, YSYEKL.

This clonotype was counted at least ten times. This chain uses TRBV7-3 with TRBJ2-7; D remains unclear. The germline V gene encodes CDR1 SGHTA and CDR2 FQGTGA. Trimming removed 2 bases at V and 0 bases at J, with 8 bases between. The CDR3 has 14 amino acids. CDR3 sequence: CASSLWILSYEQYF. As DNA, the CDR3 is TGTGCCAGCAGCTTATGGATACTCTCCTACGAGCAGTACTTC. Drawing the rest from reference TRBV7-3 and TRBJ2-7, the complete variable domain is GAGVSQTPSNKVTEKGKYVELRCDPISGHTALYWYRQSLGQGPEFLIYFQGTGAADDSGLPNDRFFAVRPEGSVSTLKIQRTERGDSAVYLCASSLWILSYEQYFGPGTRLTVT.

The V gene is TRBV6-1, the J gene TRBJ2-1; D unresolved. The germline CDR1 and CDR2 sequences are MNHNS and SASEGT. The CDR3 is made up of 13 amino acids. V was cut by 10 bases and J by 4 bases, with 14 bases left in between. The CDR3 DNA reads TGTGCCACCTCGATTGGGTCTTACAATGAGCAGTTCTTC. Residues: CATSIGSYNEQFF.

V is TRBV20-1 and J is TRBJ2-7; D is unresolved. V lost 5 bases and J 4 bases, leaving 9 bases between the germline ends. Germline V gene lookup returns CDR1 DFQATT and CDR2 SNEGSKA (reference sequence). The CDR3 runs 11 residues. The CDR3 nucleotides are TGCAGTGCTCAAGAGGAGTACGAGCAGTACTTC. This translates into CSAQEEYEQYF.

This clonotype was seen more than once but under ten times. The chain carries TRBV6-5 and TRBJ2-1; D not certain. With 5 bases removed from V and 4 bases from J, the gap between germline ends came to 6 bases. The CDR3 has 12 amino acids. The V gene's germline CDR1 is MNHEY and CDR2 SVGAGI. CDR3 amino acids: CASSPRYNEQFF. The CDR3, as DNA: TGTGCCAGCAGTCCTAGATACAATGAGCAGTTCTTC.

J is TRBJ2-3 and V is TRBV5-1, with D possibly matching TRBD1 (6 bases). V was clipped by 0 bases and J by 2 bases, with 13 bases between them. Germline loops: CDR1 SGHRS, CDR2 YFSETQ. This CDR3 is 16 amino acids long. The CDR3: CASSLATGPLTDTQYF. The CDR3 bases are TGCGCCAGCAGCTTGGCGACAGGCCCCCTCACAGATACGCAGTATTTT.

This clonotype has ten or more counts. The chain uses TRBV29-1 and TRBJ2-7; D is possibly TRBD2 (5 bases). The V end was cut by 5 bases, the J end by 5 bases, with 16 bases between. The CDR3 has 13 amino acids. CDR1 and CDR2 (germline): SQVTM, ANQGSEA. The CDR3 DNA reads TGCAGCGTTTCAAGAGGGCCCCTCGACGAGCAGTACTTC. As protein: CSVSRGPLDEQYF.

This chain links TRBV7-2 with TRBJ2-1; TRBD2 matches at 8 bases. With 6 bases clipped from V and 6 bases from J, the junction kept 10 bases outside the gene matches. Germline V gene sequence: CDR1 SGHTA, CDR2 FQGNSA. This CDR3 has 15 amino acids. This CDR3 is CASRFSGTISNEQFF. For the CDR3, the DNA is TGTGCCAGCAGGTTTAGCGGGACGATATCCAATGAGCAGTTCTTC.

This clonotype occurred a few times. This chain connects TRBV28 to TRBJ2-3; 11 bases align to TRBD2. The trim removed 7 bases at V and 9 bases at J, leaving 9 bases unmatched. The CDR3 spans 14 residues. The germline V gene encodes CDR1 MDHEN and CDR2 SYDVKM. The CDR3 region has the DNA TGTGCCAGCAAAATTAGCGGGGGGGCCCGGACGCAGTATTTT. Protein sequence: CASKISGGARTQYF.

This clonotype was seen ten or more times. V usage is TRBV5-1 and J usage is TRBJ2-5; 8 nucleotides line up with TRBD2. This CDR3 contains 15 residues. After removal of 4 bases from V and 5 bases from J, the junction contained 10 bases not matched to a gene. The germline V gene encodes CDR1 SGHRS and CDR2 YFSETQ. The CDR3 loop reads CASSIQLAALETQYF. CDR3 in DNA: TGCGCCAGCAGCATACAACTAGCGGCCCTGGAGACCCAGTACTTC.

The chain joins TRBV5-1 to TRBJ2-3, with D perhaps matching TRBD1 (5 bases). Germline loops: CDR1 SGHRS, CDR2 YFSETQ. Between the trimmed V and J ends, which lost 0 bases and 2 bases, there was a span of 10 bases. The CDR3 sequence is 15 residues long. CDR3 bases: TGCGCCAGCAGCTTGGAGGGGCAGTTCACAGATACGCAGTATTTT. Amino acid sequence: CASSLEGQFTDTQYF.

This clonotype has just a few counts. J is TRBJ2-1 and V is TRBV11-2; the D gene could be TRBD1 or TRBD2 (5 bases each). The V gene lost 6 bases and the J gene lost 0 bases, with 24 bases spanning the gap. Germline V lookup: CDR1 SGHAT, CDR2 FQNNGV. This CDR3 has 19 residues. CDR3 sequence: CASSPIVGGGESSYNEQFF. The CDR3 bases are TGTGCCAGCAGTCCTATAGTCGGTGGGGGTGAAAGCTCCTACAATGAGCAGTTCTTC.

The table lists this clonotype with a count of one. A clone one base away is much larger, so this may be a read error. The rearrangement uses TRBV19 and TRBJ1-1; D remains unclear. CDR3 length: 15 amino acids. Germline values: CDR1 LNHDA, CDR2 SQIVND (reference sequence). V was clipped by 4 bases and J by 4 bases, with 16 bases between them. This chain's CDR3 is CASSTNSPWGTEAFF. CDR3 nucleotides: TGTGCCAGTAGTACTAACTCACCATGGGGCACTGAAGCTTTCTTT.

This clonotype was observed many times. The chain has TRBV28 and TRBJ2-5, with 7 bases that match TRBD2. V was clipped by 1 base and J by 5 bases; unmatched bases: 7. Germline V CDR1 and CDR2: MDHEN, SYDVKM. This CDR3 has 15 amino acids. Here the CDR3 reads CASSLSGLGGETQYF. CDR3 nucleotides: TGTGCCAGCAGTTTATCCGGACTAGGTGGGGAGACCCAGTACTTC.

This clonotype was observed a few times. The chain employs TRBV12-3 or TRBV12-4 and TRBJ2-5; possibly TRBD1 for D (6 bases). The CDR3 is 12 amino acids. V was clipped by 6 bases and J by 7 bases, with 12 bases between them. The CDR3 reads CASSRTEGTQYF. The DNA of the CDR3 is TGTGCCAGCAGCAGGACAGAAGGGACCCAGTACTTC.